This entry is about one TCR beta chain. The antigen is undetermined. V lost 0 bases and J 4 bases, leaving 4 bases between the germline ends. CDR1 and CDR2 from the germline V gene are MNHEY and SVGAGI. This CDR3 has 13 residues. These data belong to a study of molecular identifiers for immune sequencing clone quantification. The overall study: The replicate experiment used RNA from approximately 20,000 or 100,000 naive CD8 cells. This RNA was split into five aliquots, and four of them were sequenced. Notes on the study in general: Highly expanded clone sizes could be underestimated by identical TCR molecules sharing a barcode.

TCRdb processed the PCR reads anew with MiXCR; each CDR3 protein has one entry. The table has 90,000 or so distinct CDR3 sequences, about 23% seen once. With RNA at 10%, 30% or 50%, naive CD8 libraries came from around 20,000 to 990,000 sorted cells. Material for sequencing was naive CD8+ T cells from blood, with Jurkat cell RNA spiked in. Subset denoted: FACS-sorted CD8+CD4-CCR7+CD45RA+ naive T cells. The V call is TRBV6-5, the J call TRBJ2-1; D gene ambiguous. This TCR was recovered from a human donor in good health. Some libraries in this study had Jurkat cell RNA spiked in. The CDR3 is CASSYSAYNEQFF. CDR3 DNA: TGTGCCAGCAGTTACTCGGCGTACAATGAGCAGTTCTTC.